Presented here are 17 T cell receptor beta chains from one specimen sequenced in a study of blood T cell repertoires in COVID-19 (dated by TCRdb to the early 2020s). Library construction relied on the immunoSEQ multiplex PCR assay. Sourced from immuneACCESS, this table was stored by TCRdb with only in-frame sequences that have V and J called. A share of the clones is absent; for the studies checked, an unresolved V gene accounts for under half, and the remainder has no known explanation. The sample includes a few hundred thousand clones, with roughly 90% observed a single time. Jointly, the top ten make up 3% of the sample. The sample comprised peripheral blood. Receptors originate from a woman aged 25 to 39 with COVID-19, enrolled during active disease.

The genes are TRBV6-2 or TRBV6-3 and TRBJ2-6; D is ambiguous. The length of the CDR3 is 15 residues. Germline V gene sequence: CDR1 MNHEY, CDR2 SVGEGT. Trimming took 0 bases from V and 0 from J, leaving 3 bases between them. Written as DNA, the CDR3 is TGTGCCAGCAGTTACTCGGCCTCTGGGGCCAACGTCCTGACTTTC. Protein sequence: CASSYSASGANVLTF.

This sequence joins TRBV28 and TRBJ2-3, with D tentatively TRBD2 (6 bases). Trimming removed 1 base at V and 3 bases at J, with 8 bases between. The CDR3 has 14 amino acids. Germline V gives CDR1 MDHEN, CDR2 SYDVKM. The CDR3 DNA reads TGTGCCAGCAGTTTATATGGGGGGACAGATACGCAGTATTTT. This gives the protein CASSLYGGTDTQYF.

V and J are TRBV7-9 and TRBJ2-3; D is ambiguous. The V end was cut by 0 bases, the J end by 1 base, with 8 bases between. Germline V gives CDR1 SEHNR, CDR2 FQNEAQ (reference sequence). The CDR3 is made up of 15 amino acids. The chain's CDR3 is CASSLARRGTDTQYF. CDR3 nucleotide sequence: TGTGCCAGCAGCTTAGCGCGCCGGGGCACAGATACGCAGTATTTT.

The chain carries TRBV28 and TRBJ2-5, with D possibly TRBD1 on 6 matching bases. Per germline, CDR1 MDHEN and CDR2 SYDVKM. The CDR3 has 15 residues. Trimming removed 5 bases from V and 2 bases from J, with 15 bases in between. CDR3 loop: CASSPWTVKQETQYF. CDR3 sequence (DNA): TGTGCCAGCAGTCCTTGGACAGTCAAACAAGAGACCCAGTACTTC.

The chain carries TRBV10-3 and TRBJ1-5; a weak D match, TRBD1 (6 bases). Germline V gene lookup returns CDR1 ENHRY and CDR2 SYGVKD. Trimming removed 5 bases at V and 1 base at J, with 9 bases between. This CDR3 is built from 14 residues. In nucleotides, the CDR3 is TGTGCCATCAGTACTGGGGGCAGCAATCAGCCCCAGCATTTT. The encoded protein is CAISTGGSNQPQHF.

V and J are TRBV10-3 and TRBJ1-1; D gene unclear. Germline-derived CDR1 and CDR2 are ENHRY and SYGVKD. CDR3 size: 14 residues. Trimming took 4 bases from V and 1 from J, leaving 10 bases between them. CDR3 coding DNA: TGTGCCATCAGTGGCGGCTACCAGAACACTGAAGCTTTCTTT. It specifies CAISGGYQNTEAFF.

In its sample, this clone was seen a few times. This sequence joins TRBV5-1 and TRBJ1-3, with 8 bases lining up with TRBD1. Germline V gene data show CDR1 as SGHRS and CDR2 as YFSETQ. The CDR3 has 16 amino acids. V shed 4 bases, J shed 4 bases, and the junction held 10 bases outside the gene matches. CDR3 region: CASSPTLGQGGNTIYF. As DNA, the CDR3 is TGCGCCAGCAGCCCAACCCTCGGACAGGGAGGAAACACCATATATTTT. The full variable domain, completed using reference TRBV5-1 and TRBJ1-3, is KAGVTQTPRYLIKTRGQQVTLSCSPISGHRSVSWYQQTPGQGLQFLFEYFSETQRNKGNFPGRFSGRQFSNSRSEMNVSTLELGDSALYLCASSPTLGQGGNTIYFGEGSWLTVV.

The CDR3 loop is CAISEPGQYNSPLHF. CDR3 coding DNA: TGTGCCATCAGTGAGCCGGGACAGTATAATTCACCCCTCCACTTT. The rearrangement links TRBV10-3 to TRBJ1-6; 7 positions match TRBD1. The CDR3 is 15 residues long. J lost 4 bases, V lost 2 bases, and 2 bases had no gene match. Germline CDR1 reads ENHRY; CDR2 reads SYGVKD.

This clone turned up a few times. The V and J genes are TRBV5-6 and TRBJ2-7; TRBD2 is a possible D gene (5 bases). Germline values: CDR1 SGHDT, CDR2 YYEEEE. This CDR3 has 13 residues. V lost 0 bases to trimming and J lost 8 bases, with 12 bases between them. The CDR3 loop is CASSLGSSGKQYV. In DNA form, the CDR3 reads TGTGCCAGCAGCTTGGGGTCGTCGGGGAAGCAGTACGTC.

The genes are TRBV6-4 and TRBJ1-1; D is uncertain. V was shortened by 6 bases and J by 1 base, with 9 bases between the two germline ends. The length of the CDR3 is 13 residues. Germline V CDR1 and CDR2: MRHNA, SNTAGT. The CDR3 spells CASSRDPNTEAFF. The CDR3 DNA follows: TGTGCCAGCAGCCGGGATCCGAACACTGAAGCTTTCTTT.

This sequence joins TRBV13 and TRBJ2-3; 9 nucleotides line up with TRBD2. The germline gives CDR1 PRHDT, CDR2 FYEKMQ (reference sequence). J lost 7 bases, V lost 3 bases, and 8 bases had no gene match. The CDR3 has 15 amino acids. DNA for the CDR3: TGTGCCAGCAGCTTGCGGCTAGCGGGGCGGAATACGCAGTATTTT. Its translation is CASSLRLAGRNTQYF.

The CDR3: CASSPRGSGRPSTDTQYF. In DNA form, the CDR3 reads TGTGCCAGTAGTCCCCGGGGGAGCGGGAGGCCTAGCACAGATACGCAGTATTTT. J is TRBJ2-3 and V is TRBV19; 9 positions agree with TRBD2. CDR1 and CDR2 from the germline V gene are LNHDA and SQIVND (reference sequence). With 5 bases clipped from V and 0 bases from J, the junction kept 12 bases outside the gene matches. This CDR3 comprises 18 residues.

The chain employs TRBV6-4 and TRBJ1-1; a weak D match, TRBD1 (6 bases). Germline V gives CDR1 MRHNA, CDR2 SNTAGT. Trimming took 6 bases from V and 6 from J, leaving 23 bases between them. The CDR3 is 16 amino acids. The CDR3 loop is CASRPQGTEPGAEAFF. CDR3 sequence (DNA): TGTGCCAGCAGACCCCAGGGGACCGAGCCTGGCGCTGAAGCTTTCTTT.

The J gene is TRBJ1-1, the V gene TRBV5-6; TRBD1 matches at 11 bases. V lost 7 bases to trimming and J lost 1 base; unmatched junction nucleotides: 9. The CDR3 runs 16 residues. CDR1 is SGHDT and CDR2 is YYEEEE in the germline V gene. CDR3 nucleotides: TGTGCCAGCCAATACCGGGACAGGGGGGCGAACACTGAAGCTTTCTTT. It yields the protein CASQYRDRGANTEAFF.

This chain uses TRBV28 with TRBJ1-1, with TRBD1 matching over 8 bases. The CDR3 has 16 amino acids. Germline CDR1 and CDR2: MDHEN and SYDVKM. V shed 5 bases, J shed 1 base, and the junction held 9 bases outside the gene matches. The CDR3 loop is CASSPGQVKRNTEAFF. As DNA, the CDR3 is TGTGCCAGCAGTCCGGGACAGGTGAAAAGGAACACTGAAGCTTTCTTT.

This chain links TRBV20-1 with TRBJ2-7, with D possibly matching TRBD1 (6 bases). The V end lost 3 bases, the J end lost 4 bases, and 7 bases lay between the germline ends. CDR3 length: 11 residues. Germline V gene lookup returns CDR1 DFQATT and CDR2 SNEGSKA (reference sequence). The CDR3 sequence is CSASQGYEQYF. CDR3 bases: TGCAGTGCTAGTCAGGGGTACGAGCAGTACTTC.

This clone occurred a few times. The CDR3, as DNA: TGTGCCAGCAGCCCCCAGGTGGGCAATTCACCCCTCCACTTT. Protein: CASSPQVGNSPLHF. The chain links TRBV9 to TRBJ1-6; D remains ambiguous. CDR3 length: 14 residues. The V end lost 4 bases, the J end lost 7 bases, and 12 bases lay between the germline ends. Germline CDR1 SGDLS, CDR2 YYNGEE.